Listed below are T cell receptor beta chains from one sample, sequenced in a study of blood T cell repertoires in COVID-19. Here immunoSEQ multiplex PCR was the method, and the copy in TCRdb shows in-frame clones only, minus some. Of about 250,000 clones detected, approximately 85% appear once; the ten largest clones hold 9.1%. Sequencing was performed on PBMCs or T cells enriched from blood (not recorded which). All receptors derive from a woman in her forties or fifties with acute COVID-19. CDR3s include the opening cysteine and the closing phenylalanine or tryptophan. The D gene is left open where the match is weak. Rows give clone size only sometimes, using once, few, many, or a class for an expanded clone.

j_call clone_size v_call d_call cdr3_nt cdr3_aa
TRBJ1-4 - TRBV19 - TGTGCCAGTAGTAGACAGGCCGCAACTAATGAAAAACTGTTTTTT CASSRQAATNEKLFF
TRBJ1-2 - TRBV5-6 - TGTGCCAGCAGCTTGGTTGGGGGAGGGCGGTATGGCTACACCTTC CASSLVGGGRYGYTF
TRBJ2-3 - TRBV5-1 TRBD1 TGCGCCAGCAGAGACAGGGGGAACCCAGATACGCAGTATTTT CASRDRGNPDTQYF
TRBJ2-2 - TRBV6-2/TRBV6-3 - TGTGCCAGCAGTTACCCCATGTGGGGGCCGGGCGGGGAGCTGTTTTTT CASSYPMWGPGGELFF
TRBJ1-1 - TRBV18 TRBD1 TGTGCCAGCTCGCGGGACAGGGCGGGCACTGAAGCTTTCTTT CASSRDRAGTEAFF
TRBJ2-7 - TRBV7-6 TRBD1 TGTGCCAGCAGCTTGGTCCCAGACAGGGGGCGCGACGAGCAGTACTTC CASSLVPDRGRDEQYF
TRBJ2-7 - TRBV5-8 - TGTGCCAGCACGAGCGAGCAGTACTTC CASTSEQYF
TRBJ2-7 - TRBV29-1 TRBD1 TGCAGCGTGGGGACAGGGTTCCCCTACGAGCAGTACTTC CSVGTGFPYEQYF
TRBJ1-5 - TRBV10-3 TRBD1 TGTGCCATCGGCGGAGGAACAGGGGCCAGCAATCAGCCCCAGCATTTT CAIGGGTGASNQPQHF
TRBJ1-5 - TRBV29-1 - TGCAGCGTCACAGGGTCTAATAGCAATCAGCCCCAGCATTTT CSVTGSNSNQPQHF
TRBJ1-5 - TRBV5-1 TRBD1 TGCGCCAGCAGCCCCGGGACAGGGGCTAGCAATCAGCCCCAGCATTTT CASSPGTGASNQPQHF
TRBJ1-2 - TRBV11-3 TRBD1 TGTGCCAGCAGCTTTAAGGACAGGAGAGGCTACACCTTC CASSFKDRRGYTF
TRBJ1-2 - TRBV19 TRBD1 TGTGCCAGTAGTATCGACAGGGGGCGGGATGGCTACACCTTC CASSIDRGRDGYTF
TRBJ2-5 - TRBV5-1 TRBD2 TGCGCCAGCAGCCCTTACCGCGGGGGACTTACGGGAGAGACCCAGTACTTC CASSPYRGGLTGETQYF
TRBJ1-4 - TRBV27 TRBD1 TGTGCCAGCAGTCCGGGACAGGGGGCTCCGACTAATGAAAAACTGTTTTTT CASSPGQGAPTNEKLFF
TRBJ1-3 - TRBV12-5 TRBD1 TGTGCTAGTGGCAGGGGGCCTGGAAACACCATATATTTT CASGRGPGNTIYF
TRBJ1-5 - TRBV30 - TGTGCCTGGAGGGTAGATGGCAATCAGCCCCAGCATTTT CAWRVDGNQPQHF
TRBJ2-1 - TRBV5-4 TRBD1 TGTGCCAGCAGCTTGAGGGACAGGGTTCATGAGCAGTTCTTC CASSLRDRVHEQFF
TRBJ2-3 few TRBV3-1/TRBV3-2 TRBD2 TGTGCCAGCAGACTCTTGGGGACTAGCGGAGCGGATACGCAGTATTTT CASRLLGTSGADTQYF
TRBJ1-1 - TRBV7-9 - TGTGCCAGCAGCTTTGATGGCCAGAACACTGAAGCTTTCTTT CASSFDGQNTEAFF
TRBJ1-6 - TRBV18 - TGTGCCAGCTCAGCCACAGATCCAAATTCACCCCTCCACTTT CASSATDPNSPLHF
TRBJ1-6 - TRBV7-3 - TGTGCCAGCAGCCCCCGCGGGGGATCGGCACCCCTCCACTTT CASSPRGGSAPLHF
TRBJ1-2 - TRBV27 - TGTGCCAGCAGTTTATCGCGGGGTTGGGATGGCTACACCTTC CASSLSRGWDGYTF
TRBJ1-1 - TRBV12-3/TRBV12-4 - TGTGCCAGCACGACAAGACAGGACACTGAAGCTTTCTTT CASTTRQDTEAFF
TRBJ2-1 - TRBV4-1 - TGCGCCAGCAGCCAAGAGCGAGACACTAGCTCCTACAATGAGCAGTTCTTC CASSQERDTSSYNEQFF